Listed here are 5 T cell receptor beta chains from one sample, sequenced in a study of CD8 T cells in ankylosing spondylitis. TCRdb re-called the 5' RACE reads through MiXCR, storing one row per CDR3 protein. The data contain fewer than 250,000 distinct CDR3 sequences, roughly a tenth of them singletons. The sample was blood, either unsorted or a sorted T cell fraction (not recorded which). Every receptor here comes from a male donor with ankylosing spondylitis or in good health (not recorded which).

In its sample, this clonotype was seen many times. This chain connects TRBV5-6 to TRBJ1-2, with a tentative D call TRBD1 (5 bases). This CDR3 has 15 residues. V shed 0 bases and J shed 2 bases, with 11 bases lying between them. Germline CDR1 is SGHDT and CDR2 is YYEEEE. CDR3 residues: CASSLVGSGNYGYTF. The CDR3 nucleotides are TGTGCCAGCAGCTTGGTCGGTTCAGGGAACTATGGCTACACCTTC.

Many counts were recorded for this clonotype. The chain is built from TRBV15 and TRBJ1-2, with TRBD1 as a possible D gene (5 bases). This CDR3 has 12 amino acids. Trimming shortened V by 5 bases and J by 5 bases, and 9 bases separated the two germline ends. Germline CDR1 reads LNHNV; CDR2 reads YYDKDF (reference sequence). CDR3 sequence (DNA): TGTGCCACCAGCCCAGGGTTGTATGGCTACACCTTC. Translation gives CATSPGLYGYTF.

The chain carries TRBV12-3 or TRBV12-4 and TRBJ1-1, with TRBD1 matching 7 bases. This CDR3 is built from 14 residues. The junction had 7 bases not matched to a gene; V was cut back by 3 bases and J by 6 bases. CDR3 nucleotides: TGTGCCAGCAGTTTGGGGGCAGGGGGTGCTGAAGCTTTCTTT. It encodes CASSLGAGGAEAFF.

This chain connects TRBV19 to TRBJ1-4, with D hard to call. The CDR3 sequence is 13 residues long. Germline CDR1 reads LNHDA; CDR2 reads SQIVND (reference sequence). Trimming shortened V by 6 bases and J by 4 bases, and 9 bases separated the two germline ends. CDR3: CASSPRDNEKLFF. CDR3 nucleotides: TGTGCCAGTAGCCCTAGGGATAATGAAAAACTGTTTTTT.

CDR3 sequence (DNA): TGCGCCAGCAGCTTCCTGGAGGGACCCTACGAGCAGTACTTC. This sequence encodes CASSFLEGPYEQYF. The V gene is TRBV5-1, the J gene TRBJ2-7; D perhaps matches TRBD2 (6 bases). Trimming shortened V by 2 bases and J by 2 bases, and 11 bases separated the two germline ends. Germline CDR1 is SGHRS and CDR2 is YFSETQ. The CDR3 is 14 amino acids.